There are a few counts of the clone carrying this T cell receptor (beta chain). Its antigen is currently unknown. These data are taken from a study of identical twins. Findings of the study overall: Findings depended on cross-sectional statistics rather than tracking the same donors.

TCRdb re-called the 5' RACE reads through MiXCR, storing one row per CDR3 protein. The sample records about 660,000 distinct CDR3 sequences, around 8.6% being singletons. V was pared by 5 bases and J by 11 bases, with 9 bases of the junction left unmatched. Germline V gives CDR1 DFQATT, CDR2 SNEGSKA (reference sequence). CDR3 length: 11 residues. The same data also contributed to another study, on yellow fever vaccine responses in identical twins. That paper states: Among the twins, the vaccine T cell response reportedly seemed partly convergent and partly personalized.

The origin of this receptor is a woman between 18 and 30 years old in good health. The genes are TRBV20-1 and TRBJ2-7; the match to TRBD1 covers 7 bases. Input material: PBMCs. The CDR3 sequence: CSAESGGVEYF. DNA of the CDR3: TGCAGTGCTGAATCAGGGGGTGTGGAGTACTTC.